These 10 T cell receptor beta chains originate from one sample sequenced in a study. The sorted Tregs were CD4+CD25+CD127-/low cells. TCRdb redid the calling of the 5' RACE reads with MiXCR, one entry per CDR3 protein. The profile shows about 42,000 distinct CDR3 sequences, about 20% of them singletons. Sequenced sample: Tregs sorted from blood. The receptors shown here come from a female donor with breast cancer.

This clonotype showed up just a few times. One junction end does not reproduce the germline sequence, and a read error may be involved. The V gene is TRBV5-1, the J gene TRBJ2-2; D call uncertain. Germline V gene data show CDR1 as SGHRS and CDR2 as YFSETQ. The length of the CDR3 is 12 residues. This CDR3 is CAGSLNTGELFF. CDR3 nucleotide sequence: TGCGCCGGCAGCCTGAACACCGGGGAGCTGTTTTTT.

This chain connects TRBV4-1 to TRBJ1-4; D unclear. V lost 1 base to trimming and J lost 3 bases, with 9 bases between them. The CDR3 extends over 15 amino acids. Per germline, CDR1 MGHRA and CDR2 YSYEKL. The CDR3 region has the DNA TGCGCCAGCAGCCAAGGAGGTGCGGCTAATGAAAAACTGTTTTTT. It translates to CASSQGGAANEKLFF.

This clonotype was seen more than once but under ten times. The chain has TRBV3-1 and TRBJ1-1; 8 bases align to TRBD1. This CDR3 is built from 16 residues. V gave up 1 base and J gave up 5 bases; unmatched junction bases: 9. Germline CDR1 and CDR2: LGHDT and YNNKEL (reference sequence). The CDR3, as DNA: TGTGCCAGCAGCCAAGGGGCAGGGGGCGCTTATACTGAAGCTTTCTTT. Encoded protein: CASSQGAGGAYTEAFF.

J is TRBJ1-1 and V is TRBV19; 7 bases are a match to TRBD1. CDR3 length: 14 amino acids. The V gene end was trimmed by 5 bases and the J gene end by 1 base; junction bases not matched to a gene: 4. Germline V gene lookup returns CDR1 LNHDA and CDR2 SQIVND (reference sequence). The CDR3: CASSQGGPNTEAFF. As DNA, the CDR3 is TGTGCCAGTAGTCAGGGGGGCCCGAACACTGAAGCTTTCTTT.

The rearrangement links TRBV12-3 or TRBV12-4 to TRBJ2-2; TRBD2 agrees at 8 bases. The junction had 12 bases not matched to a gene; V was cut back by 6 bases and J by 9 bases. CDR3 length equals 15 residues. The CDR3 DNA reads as TGTGCCAGCAGATCAGGCGCGGGGGGCCTCAGGGAGCTGTTTTTT. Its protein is CASRSGAGGLRELFF.

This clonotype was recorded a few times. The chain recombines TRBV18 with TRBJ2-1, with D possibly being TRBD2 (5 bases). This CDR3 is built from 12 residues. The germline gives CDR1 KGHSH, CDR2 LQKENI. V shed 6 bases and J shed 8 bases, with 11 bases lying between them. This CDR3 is CASSTTGDEQFF. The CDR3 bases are TGTGCCAGCTCCACCACCGGGGATGAGCAGTTCTTC.

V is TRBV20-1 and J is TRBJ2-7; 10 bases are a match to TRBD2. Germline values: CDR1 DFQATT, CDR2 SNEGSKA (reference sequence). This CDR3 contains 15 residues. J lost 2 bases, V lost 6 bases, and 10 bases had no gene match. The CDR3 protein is CSAPTPSGRAYEQYF. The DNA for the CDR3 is TGCAGTGCCCCAACCCCAAGCGGGAGGGCCTACGAGCAGTACTTC.

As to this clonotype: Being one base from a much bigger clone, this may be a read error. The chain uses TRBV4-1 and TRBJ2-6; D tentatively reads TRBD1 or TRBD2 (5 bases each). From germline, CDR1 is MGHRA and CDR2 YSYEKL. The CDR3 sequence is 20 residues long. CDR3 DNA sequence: TGCGCCAGCAGCCAAGAAGGAGGTTACAAACACATCTCTGGGGCCAGCGTCCTGACTTTC. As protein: CASSQEGGYKHISGASVLTF.

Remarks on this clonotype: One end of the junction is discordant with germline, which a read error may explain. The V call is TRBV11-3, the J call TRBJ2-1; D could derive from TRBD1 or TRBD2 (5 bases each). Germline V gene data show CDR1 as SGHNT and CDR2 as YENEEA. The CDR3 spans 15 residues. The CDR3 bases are TGTGCCAGCAGCTCCCATGGGGGAAACGACAATGAGCAGATCTTC. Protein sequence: CASSSHGGNDNEQIF.

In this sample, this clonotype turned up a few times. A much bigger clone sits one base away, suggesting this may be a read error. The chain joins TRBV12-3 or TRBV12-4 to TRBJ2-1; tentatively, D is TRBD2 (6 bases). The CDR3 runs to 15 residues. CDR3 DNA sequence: TGTGCCGGCAGTTTGCAGCGGGCCGGGCGAAATGAGCAGTTCTTC. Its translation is CAGSLQRAGRNEQFF.